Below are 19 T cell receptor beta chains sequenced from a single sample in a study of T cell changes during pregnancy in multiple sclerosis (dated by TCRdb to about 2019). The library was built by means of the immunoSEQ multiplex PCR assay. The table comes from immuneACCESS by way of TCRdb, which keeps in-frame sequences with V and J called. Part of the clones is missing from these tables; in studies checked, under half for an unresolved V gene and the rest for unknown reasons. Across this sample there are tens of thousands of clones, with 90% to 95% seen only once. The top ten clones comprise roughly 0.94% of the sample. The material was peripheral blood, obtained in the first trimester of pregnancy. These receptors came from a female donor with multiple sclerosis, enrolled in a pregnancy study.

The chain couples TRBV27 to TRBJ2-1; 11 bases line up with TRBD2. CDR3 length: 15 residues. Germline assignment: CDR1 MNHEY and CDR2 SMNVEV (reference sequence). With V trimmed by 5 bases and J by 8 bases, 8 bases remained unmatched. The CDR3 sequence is CASSTLAGGIYEQFF. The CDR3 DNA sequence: TGTGCCAGCAGTACTCTAGCGGGAGGTATCTATGAGCAGTTCTTC.

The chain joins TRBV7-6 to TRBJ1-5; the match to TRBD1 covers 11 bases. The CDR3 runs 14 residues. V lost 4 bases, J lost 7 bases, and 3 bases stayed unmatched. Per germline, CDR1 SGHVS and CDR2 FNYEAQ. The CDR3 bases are TGTGCCAGCAGCTCGGGACAGGGGGGCCAGCCCCAGCATTTT. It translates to CASSSGQGGQPQHF. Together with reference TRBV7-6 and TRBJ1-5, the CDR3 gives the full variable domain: GAGVSQSPRYKVTKRGQDVALRCDPISGHVSLYWYRQALGQGPEFLTYFNYEAQQDKSGLPNDRFSAERPEGSISTLTIQRTEQRDSAMYRCASSSGQGGQPQHFGDGTRLSIL.

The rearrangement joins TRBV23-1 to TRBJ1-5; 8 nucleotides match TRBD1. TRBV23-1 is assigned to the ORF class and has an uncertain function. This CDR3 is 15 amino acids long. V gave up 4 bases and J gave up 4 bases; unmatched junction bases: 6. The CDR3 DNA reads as TGCGCCAGCAGTCCCCGGGACAGGAGAAATCAGCCCCAGCATTTT. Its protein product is CASSPRDRRNQPQHF.

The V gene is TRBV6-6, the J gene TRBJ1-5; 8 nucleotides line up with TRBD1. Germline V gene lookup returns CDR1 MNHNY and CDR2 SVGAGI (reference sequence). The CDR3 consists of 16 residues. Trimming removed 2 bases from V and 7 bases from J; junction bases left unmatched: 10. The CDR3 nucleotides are TGTGCCAGCAGTTACCCAAAGACAGGGGTGGGGCAGCCCCAGCATTTT. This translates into CASSYPKTGVGQPQHF.

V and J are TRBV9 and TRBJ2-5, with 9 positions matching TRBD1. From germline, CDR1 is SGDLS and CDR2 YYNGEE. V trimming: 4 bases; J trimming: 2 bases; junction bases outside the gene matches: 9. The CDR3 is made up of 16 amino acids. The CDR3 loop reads CASSSGTGNRQETQYF. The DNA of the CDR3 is TGTGCCAGCAGCTCCGGGACAGGGAACCGGCAAGAGACCCAGTACTTC.

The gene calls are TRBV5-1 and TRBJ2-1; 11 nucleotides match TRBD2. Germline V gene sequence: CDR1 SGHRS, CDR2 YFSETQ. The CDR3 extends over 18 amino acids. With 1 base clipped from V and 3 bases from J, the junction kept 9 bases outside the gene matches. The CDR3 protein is CASSLIGVGTSGYNEQFF. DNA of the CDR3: TGCGCCAGCAGCTTGATTGGCGTCGGGACTAGCGGCTACAATGAGCAGTTCTTC.

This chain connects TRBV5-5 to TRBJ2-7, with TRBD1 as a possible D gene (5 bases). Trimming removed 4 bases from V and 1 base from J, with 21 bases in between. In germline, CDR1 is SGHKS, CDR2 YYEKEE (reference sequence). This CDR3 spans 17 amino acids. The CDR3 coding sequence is TGTGCCAGCAGCATGGGGCGCCCGACAGAGCCATCCTACGAGCAGTACTTC. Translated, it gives CASSMGRPTEPSYEQYF.

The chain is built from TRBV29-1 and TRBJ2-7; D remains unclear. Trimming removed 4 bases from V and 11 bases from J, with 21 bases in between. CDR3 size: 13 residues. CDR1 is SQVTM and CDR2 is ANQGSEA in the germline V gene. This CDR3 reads CSVAADPTTSEYF. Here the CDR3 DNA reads TGCAGCGTTGCGGCGGATCCCACTACGAGTGAGTACTTC.

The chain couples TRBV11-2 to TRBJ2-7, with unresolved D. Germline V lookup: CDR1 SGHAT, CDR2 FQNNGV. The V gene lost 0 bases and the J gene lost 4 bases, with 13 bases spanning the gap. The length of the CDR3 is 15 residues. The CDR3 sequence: CASSLENLYGYEQYF. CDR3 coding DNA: TGTGCCAGCAGCTTAGAAAACTTGTACGGGTACGAGCAGTACTTC.

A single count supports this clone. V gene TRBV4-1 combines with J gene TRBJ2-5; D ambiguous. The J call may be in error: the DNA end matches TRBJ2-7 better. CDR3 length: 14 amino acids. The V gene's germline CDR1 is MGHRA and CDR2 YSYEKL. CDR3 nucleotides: TGCGCCAGCAGCCAAGGAGCGTCTTTCTACGAGCAGTACTTC. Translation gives CASSQGASFYEQYF.

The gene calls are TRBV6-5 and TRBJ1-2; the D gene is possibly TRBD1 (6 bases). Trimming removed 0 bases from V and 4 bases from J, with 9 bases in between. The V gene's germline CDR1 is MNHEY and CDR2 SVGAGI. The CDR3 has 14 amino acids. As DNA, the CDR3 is TGTGCCAGCAGTTACTCAGGGGGAACCTATGGCTACACCTTC. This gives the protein CASSYSGGTYGYTF.

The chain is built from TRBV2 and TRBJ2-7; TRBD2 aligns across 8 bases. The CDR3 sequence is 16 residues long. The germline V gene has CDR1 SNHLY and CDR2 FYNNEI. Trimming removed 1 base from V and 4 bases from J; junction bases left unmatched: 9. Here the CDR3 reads CASSEEAGGNGYEQYF. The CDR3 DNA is TGTGCCAGCAGTGAAGAGGCGGGGGGTAACGGGTACGAGCAGTACTTC.

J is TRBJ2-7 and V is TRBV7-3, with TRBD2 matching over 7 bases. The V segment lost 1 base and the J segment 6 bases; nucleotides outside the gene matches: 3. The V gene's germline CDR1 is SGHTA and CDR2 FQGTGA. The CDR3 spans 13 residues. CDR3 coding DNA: TGTGCCAGCAGCTTAATGGGGGGGTCCGAGCAGTACTTC. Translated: CASSLMGGSEQYF.

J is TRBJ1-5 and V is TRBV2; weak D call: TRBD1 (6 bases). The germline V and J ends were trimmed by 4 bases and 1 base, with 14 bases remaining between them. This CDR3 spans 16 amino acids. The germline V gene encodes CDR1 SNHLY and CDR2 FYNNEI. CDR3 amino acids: CASSVGLGQSNQPQHF. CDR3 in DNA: TGTGCCAGCAGTGTTGGCTTAGGACAGAGCAATCAGCCCCAGCATTTT.

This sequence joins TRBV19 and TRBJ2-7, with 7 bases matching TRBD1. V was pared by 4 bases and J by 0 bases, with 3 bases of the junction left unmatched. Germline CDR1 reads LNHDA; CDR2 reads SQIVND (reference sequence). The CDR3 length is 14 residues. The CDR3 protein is CASSKGTVSYEQYF. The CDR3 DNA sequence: TGTGCCAGTAGTAAAGGGACAGTCTCCTACGAGCAGTACTTC. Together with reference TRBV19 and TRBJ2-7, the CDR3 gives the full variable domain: DGGITQSPKYLFRKEGQNVTLSCEQNLNHDAMYWYRQDPGQGLRLIYYSQIVNDFQKGDIAEGYSVSREKKESFPLTVTSAQKNPTAFYLCASSKGTVSYEQYFGPGTRLTVT.

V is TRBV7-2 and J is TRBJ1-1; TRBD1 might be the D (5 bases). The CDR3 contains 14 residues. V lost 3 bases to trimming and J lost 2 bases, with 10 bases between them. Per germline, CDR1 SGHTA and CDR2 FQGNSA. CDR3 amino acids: CASSLIGGNTEAFF. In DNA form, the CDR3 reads TGTGCCAGCAGCTTGATCGGGGGAAACACTGAAGCTTTCTTT. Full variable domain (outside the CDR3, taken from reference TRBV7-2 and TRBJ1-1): GAGVSQSPSNKVTEKGKDVELRCDPISGHTALYWYRQSLGQGLEFLIYFQGNSAPDKSGLPSDRFSAERTGGSVSTLTIQRTQQEDSAVYLCASSLIGGNTEAFFGQGTRLTVV.

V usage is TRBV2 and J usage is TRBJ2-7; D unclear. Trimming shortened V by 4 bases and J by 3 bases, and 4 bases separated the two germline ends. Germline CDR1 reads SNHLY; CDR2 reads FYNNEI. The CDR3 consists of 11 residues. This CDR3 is CASSALYEQYF. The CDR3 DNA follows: TGTGCCAGCAGTGCCCTCTACGAGCAGTACTTC. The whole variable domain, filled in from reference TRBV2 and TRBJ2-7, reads EPEVTQTPSHQVTQMGQEVILRCVPISNHLYFYWYRQILGQKVEFLVSFYNNEISEKSEIFDDQFSVERPDGSNFTLKIRSTKLEDSAMYFCASSALYEQYFGPGTRLTVT.

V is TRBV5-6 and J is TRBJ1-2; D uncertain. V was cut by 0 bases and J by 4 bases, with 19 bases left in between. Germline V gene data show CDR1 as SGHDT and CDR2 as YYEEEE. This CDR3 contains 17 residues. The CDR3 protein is CASSLDEDGSFVYGYTF. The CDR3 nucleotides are TGTGCCAGCAGCTTGGACGAGGATGGATCTTTTGTCTATGGCTACACCTTC.

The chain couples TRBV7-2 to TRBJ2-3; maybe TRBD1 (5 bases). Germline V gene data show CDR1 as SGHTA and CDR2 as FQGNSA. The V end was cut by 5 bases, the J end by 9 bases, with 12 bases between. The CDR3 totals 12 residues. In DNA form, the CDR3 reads TGTGCCAGCAGCGCAGTAAAGGGGACGCAGTATTTT. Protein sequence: CASSAVKGTQYF. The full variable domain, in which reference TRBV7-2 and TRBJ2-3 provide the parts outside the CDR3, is GAGVSQSPSNKVTEKGKDVELRCDPISGHTALYWYRQSLGQGLEFLIYFQGNSAPDKSGLPSDRFSAERTGGSVSTLTIQRTQQEDSAVYLCASSAVKGTQYFGPGTRLTVL.